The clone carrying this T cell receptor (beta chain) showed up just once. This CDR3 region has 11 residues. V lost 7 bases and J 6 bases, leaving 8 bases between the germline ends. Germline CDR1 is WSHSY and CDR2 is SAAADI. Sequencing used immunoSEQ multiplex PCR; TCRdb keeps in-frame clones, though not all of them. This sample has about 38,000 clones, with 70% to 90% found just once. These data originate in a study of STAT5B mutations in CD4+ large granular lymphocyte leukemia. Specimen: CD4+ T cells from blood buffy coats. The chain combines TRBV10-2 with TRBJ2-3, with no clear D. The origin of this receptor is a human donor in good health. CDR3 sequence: CASKLWDTQYF. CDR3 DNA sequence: TGCGCCAGCAAGCTCTGGGATACGCAGTATTTT.